A selection of T cell receptor beta chains follows, all from one sample in a study of blood T cell repertoires in COVID-19. Only in-frame clones appear in the TCRdb table, and some are missing; sequencing was by immunoSEQ multiplex PCR. The data show 140,000 to 150,000 clones, around 86% seen once. The sample taken for sequencing was peripheral blood. These receptors were taken from a man older than 75 with acute or convalescent COVID-19. Each CDR3 is given without its conserved first and last residue. The D gene is left open where the match is weak.

V: TRBV5-4
J: TRBJ2-1
D: TRBD1
CDR3: ASSLGPDRGYNEQF

V: TRBV3-1/TRBV3-2
J: TRBJ2-2
D: TRBD1
CDR3: ASSPAGQGAELF

V: TRBV29-1
J: TRBJ2-2
D: NA
CDR3: SVGLQATGELF

V: TRBV5-6
J: TRBJ2-3
D: TRBD1
CDR3: ASSMTGSHTQY

V: TRBV7-2
J: TRBJ1-2
D: TRBD1
CDR3: ASSLGGQNYGYT

V: TRBV29-1
J: TRBJ1-2
D: TRBD1
CDR3: SAGQDNYGYT

V: TRBV5-1
J: TRBJ1-4
D: TRBD1
CDR3: ASSPTDRVGEKLF

V: TRBV10-1
J: TRBJ1-1
D: TRBD1
CDR3: ASSPDRDDEAF

V: TRBV30
J: TRBJ1-1
D: NA
CDR3: AWSRSRDTEAF

V: TRBV7-9
J: TRBJ2-1
D: TRBD1
CDR3: ASSPSKNGAGGRNEQF

V: TRBV4-2
J: TRBJ1-2
D: NA
CDR3: ASSQDESRGLLYGYT

V: TRBV12-3/TRBV12-4
J: TRBJ2-2
D: TRBD2
CDR3: ASSREGTGELF

V: TRBV7-2
J: TRBJ2-3
D: TRBD1
CDR3: ASSWGQGVSDTQY